Shown below are 16 T cell receptor beta chains from a single sample sequenced in a study of PD-1 blockade in classical Hodgkin lymphoma. Relapse was seen in all patients after autologous stem cell transplantation, and brentuximab vedotin exposure was variable. Sequenced by immunoSEQ multiplex PCR; TCRdb stores in-frame clones only, minus some. Here the sample spans 8,500 to 14,000 clones, 70% to 85% being singletons. The sequenced sample was peripheral blood mononuclear cells (PBMCs), obtained before the second cycle of nivolumab. Receptors were obtained from a human donor with classical Hodgkin lymphoma.

The chain carries TRBV15 and TRBJ1-3, with no clear D. CDR1 LNHNV and CDR2 YYDKDF come from the germline V gene (reference sequence). This CDR3 has 15 residues. V was pared by 0 bases and J by 2 bases, with 8 bases between. The CDR3 spells CATSRDPRPGNTIYF. CDR3 DNA: TGTGCCACCAGCAGAGATCCCAGACCTGGAAACACCATATATTTT.

This chain joins TRBV5-1 and TRBJ2-5; 11 bases fit TRBD1. V dropped 6 bases and J dropped 4; count of bases not matched to a gene: 5. Germline values: CDR1 SGHRS, CDR2 YFSETQ. The CDR3 is 14 residues long. The CDR3: CASTDRGRAETQYF. CDR3 DNA sequence: TGCGCCAGCACGGACAGGGGGCGGGCAGAGACCCAGTACTTC. The full variable domain, rest sourced from reference TRBV5-1 and TRBJ2-5, is KAGVTQTPRYLIKTRGQQVTLSCSPISGHRSVSWYQQTPGQGLQFLFEYFSETQRNKGNFPGRFSGRQFSNSRSEMNVSTLELGDSALYLCASTDRGRAETQYFGPGTRLLVL.

The chain carries TRBV7-8 and TRBJ2-5, with 16 nucleotides matching TRBD2. The trim removed 3 bases at V and 0 bases at J, leaving 1 base unmatched. The CDR3 covers 17 residues. Germline V lookup: CDR1 SGHVS, CDR2 FQNEAQ. CDR3 DNA sequence: TGTGCCAGCAGCTTGGGACTAGCGGGGGGGTACCAAGAGACCCAGTACTTC. Protein product: CASSLGLAGGYQETQYF. The complete variable domain, with remaining parts taken from reference TRBV7-8 and TRBJ2-5, reads GAGVSQSPRYKVAKRGQDVALRCDPISGHVSLFWYQQALGQGPEFLTYFQNEAQLDKSGLPSDRFFAERPEGSVSTLKIQRTQQEDSAVYLCASSLGLAGGYQETQYFGPGTRLLVL.

This clone was seen only once. The J gene is TRBJ2-5, the V gene TRBV19, with 11 bases matching TRBD2. V gave up 4 bases and J gave up 5 bases; unmatched junction bases: 12. This CDR3 region has 17 residues. From germline, CDR1 is LNHDA and CDR2 SQIVND (reference sequence). The chain's CDR3 is CASSKGLAVWGWETQYF. The CDR3 DNA reads as TGTGCCAGTAGTAAGGGACTAGCGGTATGGGGTTGGGAGACCCAGTACTTC.

This chain joins TRBV19 and TRBJ1-2, with 9 bases aligning to TRBD1. CDR3 length: 15 amino acids. The ends lost 4 bases at V and 6 bases at J; junction bases unmatched: 9. Germline V lookup: CDR1 LNHDA, CDR2 SQIVND (reference sequence). The CDR3 region has the DNA TGTGCCAGTAGTACTTTTCAGGGGACAGGGAATGGCTACACCTTC. Amino acids: CASSTFQGTGNGYTF.

The rearrangement uses TRBV5-1 and TRBJ1-4; 7 nucleotides match TRBD1. The germline gives CDR1 SGHRS, CDR2 YFSETQ. The CDR3 has 14 residues. The junction had 8 bases not matched to a gene; V was cut back by 4 bases and J by 8 bases. For the CDR3, the DNA is TGCGCCAGCAGCCTGAACCAGGGGGACGAAAAACTGTTTTTT. It translates to CASSLNQGDEKLFF.

The chain is built from TRBV5-5 and TRBJ2-2; 9 bases map to TRBD2. CDR1 and CDR2 from the germline V gene are SGHKS and YYEKEE (reference sequence). The CDR3 is 15 residues long. The ends lost 2 bases at V and 5 bases at J; junction bases unmatched: 4. The CDR3 region has the DNA TGTGCCAGCAGCTTAAGAAGCGGGAGGACCGGGGAGCTGTTTTTT. It codes for CASSLRSGRTGELFF. The full variable domain, with the rest looked up from reference TRBV5-5 and TRBJ2-2, is DAGVTQSPTHLIKTRGQQVTLRCSPISGHKSVSWYQQVLGQGPQFIFQYYEKEERGRGNFPDRFSARQFPNYSSELNVNALLLGDSALYLCASSLRSGRTGELFFGEGSRLTVL.

V and J are TRBV7-9 and TRBJ1-2, with D unresolved. The germline V and J ends were trimmed by 5 bases and 5 bases, with 15 bases remaining between them. Per the germline V gene, CDR1 is SEHNR and CDR2 is FQNEAQ (reference sequence). The CDR3 has 14 amino acids. The CDR3 bases are TGTGCCAGCAGCCCCAGTGCGATTGGGTATGGCTACACCTTC. Translation gives CASSPSAIGYGYTF.

This clone appeared a few times. The chain combines TRBV5-1 with TRBJ1-1; TRBD1 might be the D (5 bases). The V gene lost 0 bases and the J gene lost 1 base, with 7 bases spanning the gap. Germline CDR1 reads SGHRS; CDR2 reads YFSETQ. This CDR3 is built from 14 residues. This chain's CDR3 is CASSLEGRNTEAFF. The CDR3 nucleotides are TGCGCCAGCAGCTTGGAGGGGAGGAACACTGAAGCTTTCTTT.

The genes are TRBV5-1 and TRBJ2-3; 8 positions agree with TRBD2. The junction had 4 bases not matched to a gene; V was cut back by 4 bases and J by 0 bases. The CDR3 loop spans 15 amino acids. In germline, CDR1 is SGHRS, CDR2 YFSETQ. In DNA form, the CDR3 reads TGCGCCAGCAGCGGTAGCGGGGTCAGCACAGATACGCAGTATTTT. Translated, it gives CASSGSGVSTDTQYF.

This clone was recorded a few times. J is TRBJ2-5 and V is TRBV5-1; tentatively, D is TRBD1 (7 bases). CDR1 and CDR2 (germline): SGHRS, YFSETQ. V was trimmed by 4 bases and J by 1 base, leaving 14 bases between them. The CDR3 is 15 residues long. CDR3 sequence reads: CASSRTGGTQETQYF. The CDR3 DNA reads as TGCGCCAGCAGCCGGACAGGAGGGACCCAAGAGACCCAGTACTTC.

This clone is medium-sized in the sample. The V call is TRBV2, the J call TRBJ1-1, with D possibly TRBD1 on 5 matching bases. This CDR3 comprises 14 residues. Germline lookup yields CDR1 SNHLY and CDR2 FYNNEI. The V gene lost 6 bases and the J gene lost 0 bases, with 11 bases spanning the gap. The CDR3 DNA reads TGTGCCAGCAGGTTGGGACGGATGAACACTGAAGCTTTCTTT. Translating gives CASRLGRMNTEAFF.

This clone was recorded only once. The CDR3 sequence: CASMWDSTTDTQYF. The CDR3 DNA follows: TGTGCCAGTATGTGGGACAGTACCACAGATACGCAGTATTTT. This chain uses TRBV19 with TRBJ2-3; 7 nucleotides align to TRBD1. With V trimmed by 7 bases and J by 2 bases, 6 bases remained unmatched. The length of the CDR3 is 14 residues. The germline gives CDR1 LNHDA, CDR2 SQIVND (reference sequence). The variable domain in full, completed from reference TRBV19 and TRBJ2-3, reads DGGITQSPKYLFRKEGQNVTLSCEQNLNHDAMYWYRQDPGQGLRLIYYSQIVNDFQKGDIAEGYSVSREKKESFPLTVTSAQKNPTAFYLCASMWDSTTDTQYFGPGTRLTVL.

The V gene is TRBV7-8, the J gene TRBJ2-7; 12 nucleotides agree with TRBD2. Trimming cost V 6 bases and J 3 bases; bases outside gene matches: 12. Germline V gene sequence: CDR1 SGHVS, CDR2 FQNEAQ. The length of the CDR3 is 17 residues. The CDR3, as DNA: TGTGCCAGCAGAACTTACCAGTCGACTAGCGGGAGCTACGAGCAGTACTTC. This codes for CASRTYQSTSGSYEQYF.

This clone was seen only once. The rearrangement joins TRBV6-6 to TRBJ2-7, with 7 bases matching TRBD1. J was trimmed by 0 bases and V by 2 bases; bases with no gene match: 1. Per germline, CDR1 MNHNY and CDR2 SVGAGI (reference sequence). This CDR3 is 14 amino acids long. The CDR3 sequence: CASSYRDSSYEQYF. The CDR3, as DNA: TGTGCCAGCAGTTACCGGGACAGCTCCTACGAGCAGTACTTC.

The chain uses TRBV19 and TRBJ2-2; the D is unclear. With 8 bases removed from V and 5 bases from J, the gap between germline ends came to 12 bases. Germline V lookup: CDR1 LNHDA, CDR2 SQIVND (reference sequence). CDR3 length: 13 residues. Here the CDR3 DNA reads TGTGCCAGTCCTAATCATAAGACCGGGGAGCTGTTTTTT. Translated: CASPNHKTGELFF.